Sequencing of this T cell receptor (beta chain) was carried out in a study of human T cells and chemical hapten exposure. Study results and limitations: As the donors had alopecia, their immune response may differ from healthy people's.

The germline V gene has CDR1 MNHNS and CDR2 SASEGT. The ends lost 2 bases at V and 7 bases at J; junction bases unmatched: 2. The CDR3 has 15 residues. Note on this clonotype: Its antigen is not identified.

Time point given: pre-sensitization, week 0. Treatment here: therapeutic diphenylcyclopropenone sensitization with weekly scalp DPC. Participating donors were patients with alopecia, aged 18 to 70 years, considered appropriate candidates for DPC. Study processing details: Samples held a median of 95,638 TCRs, range about 23,224–690,600. Via MiXCR, TCRdb re-called the RACE reads, giving one row per CDR3 protein. These V and J calls are TCRdb output, not the study's own analysis. The table lists approximately 260,000 distinct CDR3 sequences, about 9% of them singletons. The sequenced sample was whole blood, obtained in connection with sensitization to the hapten diphenylcyclopropenone (DPC). The V call is TRBV6-1, the J call TRBJ2-2, with TRBD2 matching over 12 bases. The TCR originated in a woman in her thirties or forties with alopecia areata. Some clones in this sample may be carry-over from other donors' samples. As DNA, the CDR3 is TGTGCCAGCAGTGAACTAGCGGGAGGGAGCGGGGAGCTGTTTTTT. As protein: CASSELAGGSGELFF.